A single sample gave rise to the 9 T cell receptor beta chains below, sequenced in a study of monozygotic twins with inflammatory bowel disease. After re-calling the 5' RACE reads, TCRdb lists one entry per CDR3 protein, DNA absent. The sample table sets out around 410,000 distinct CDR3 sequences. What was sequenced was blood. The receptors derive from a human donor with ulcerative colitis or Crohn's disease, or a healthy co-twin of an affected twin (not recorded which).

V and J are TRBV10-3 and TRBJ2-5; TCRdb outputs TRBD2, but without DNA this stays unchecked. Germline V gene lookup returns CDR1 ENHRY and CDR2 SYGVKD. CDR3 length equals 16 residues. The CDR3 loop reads CAISPGLAGGQETQYF.

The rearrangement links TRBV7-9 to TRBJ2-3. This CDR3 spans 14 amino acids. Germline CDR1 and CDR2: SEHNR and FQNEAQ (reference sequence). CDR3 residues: CASSLSGVGDTQYF. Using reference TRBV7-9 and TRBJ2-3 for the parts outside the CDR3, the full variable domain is DTGVSQNPRHKITKRGQNVTFRCDPISEHNRLYWYRQTLGQGPEFLTYFQNEAQLEKSRLLSDRFSAERPKGSFSTLEIQRTEQGDSAMYLCASSLSGVGDTQYFGPGTRLTVL.

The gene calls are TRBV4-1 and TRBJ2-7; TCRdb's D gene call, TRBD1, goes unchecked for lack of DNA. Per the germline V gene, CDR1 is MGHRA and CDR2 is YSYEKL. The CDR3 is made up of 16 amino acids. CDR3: CASSRPGQGGTYEQYF.

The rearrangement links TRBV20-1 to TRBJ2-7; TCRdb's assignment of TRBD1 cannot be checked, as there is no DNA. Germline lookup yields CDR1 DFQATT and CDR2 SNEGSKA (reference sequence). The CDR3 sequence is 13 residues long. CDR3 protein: CSATPDTSYEQYF.

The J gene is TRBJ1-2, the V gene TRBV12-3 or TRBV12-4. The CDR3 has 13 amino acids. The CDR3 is CATTTATGYGYTF.

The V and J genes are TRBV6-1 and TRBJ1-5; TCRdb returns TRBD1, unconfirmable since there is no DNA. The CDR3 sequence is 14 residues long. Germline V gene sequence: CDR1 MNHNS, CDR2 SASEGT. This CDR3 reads CASRAWGVNQPQHF.

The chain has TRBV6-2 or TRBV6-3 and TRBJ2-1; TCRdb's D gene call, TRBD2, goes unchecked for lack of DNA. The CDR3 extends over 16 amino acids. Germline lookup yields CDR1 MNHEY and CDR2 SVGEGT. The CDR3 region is CASSWGLAGPLDEQFF.

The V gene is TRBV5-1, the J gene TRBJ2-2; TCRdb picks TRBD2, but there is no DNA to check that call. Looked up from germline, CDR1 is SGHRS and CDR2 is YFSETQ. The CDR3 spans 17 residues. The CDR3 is CASSRDPGLPNTGELFF.

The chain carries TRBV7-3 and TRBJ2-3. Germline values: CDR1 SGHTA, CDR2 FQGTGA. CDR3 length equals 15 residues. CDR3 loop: CASSLSYGSTDTQYF.